This TCR beta chain was found in a study of cytomegalovirus exposure and HLA in healthy donors. Study in general: In an earlier analysis, 95 million to 140 million unique TCR beta sequences were found from about 179 million T cells. General study points: Previous analysis showed most TCR beta V segments were productive about 87% or about 30% of the time.

The length of the CDR3 is 15 residues. The germline V and J ends were trimmed by 5 bases and 2 bases, with 15 bases remaining between them. In regard to this clone: No antigen is known for it.

The study ran its PCR with 60 Vbeta and 13 Jbeta primers. Clones were read by immunoSEQ multiplex PCR, and TCRdb kept only the in-frame ones, dropping some. Found here are some 130,000 clones; the top ten clones hold approximately 1.5%. The sample consisted of PBMCs. The origin of this receptor is a woman aged 40 to 55 in good health and CMV-seronegative. The chain couples TRBV23-1 to TRBJ2-5; D may be TRBD1 (5 bases). TRBV23-1 counts as an open reading frame of uncertain function. In nucleotides, the CDR3 is TGCGCCAGCAGTTTCACAGGCCGTCGTCAAGAGACCCAGTACTTC. It is translated as CASSFTGRRQETQYF.